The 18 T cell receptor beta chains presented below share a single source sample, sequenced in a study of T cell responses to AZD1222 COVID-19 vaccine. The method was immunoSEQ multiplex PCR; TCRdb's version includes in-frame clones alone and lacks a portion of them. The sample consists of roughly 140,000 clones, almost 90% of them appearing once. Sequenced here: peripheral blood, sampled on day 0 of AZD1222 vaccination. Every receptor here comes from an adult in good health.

CDR3 amino acids: CASKGQGTGILNTEAFF. The CDR3 DNA reads TGTGCCAGTAAGGGTCAAGGGACAGGGATACTGAACACTGAAGCTTTCTTT. The chain is built from TRBV19 and TRBJ1-1, with 9 nucleotides matching TRBD1. Germline CDR1 LNHDA, CDR2 SQIVND (reference sequence). With 7 bases clipped from V and 0 bases from J, the junction kept 12 bases outside the gene matches. The CDR3 totals 17 residues.

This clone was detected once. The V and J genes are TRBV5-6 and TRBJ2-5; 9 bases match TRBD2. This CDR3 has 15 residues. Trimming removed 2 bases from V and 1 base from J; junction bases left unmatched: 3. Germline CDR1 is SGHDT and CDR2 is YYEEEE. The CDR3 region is CASSFAGGPQETQYF. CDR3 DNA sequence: TGTGCCAGCAGCTTTGCGGGAGGGCCCCAAGAGACCCAGTACTTC.

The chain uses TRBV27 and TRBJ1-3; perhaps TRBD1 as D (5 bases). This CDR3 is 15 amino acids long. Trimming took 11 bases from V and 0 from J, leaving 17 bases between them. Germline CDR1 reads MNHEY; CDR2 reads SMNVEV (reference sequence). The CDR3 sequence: CASRRDAISGNTIYF. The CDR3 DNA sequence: TGTGCCTCCCGCAGGGACGCTATCTCTGGAAACACCATATATTTT.

The CDR3 region has the DNA TGCGCCAGCAGCTTGGGGGATTATAATTCACCCCTCCACTTT. Translated: CASSLGDYNSPLHF. This sequence joins TRBV5-1 and TRBJ1-6; D is unclear. Trimming removed 0 bases from V and 4 bases from J, with 5 bases in between. The CDR3 covers 14 residues. Per the germline V gene, CDR1 is SGHRS and CDR2 is YFSETQ.

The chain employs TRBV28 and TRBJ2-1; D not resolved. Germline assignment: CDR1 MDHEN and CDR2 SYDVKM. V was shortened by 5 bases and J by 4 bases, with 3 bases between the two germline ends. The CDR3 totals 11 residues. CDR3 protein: CASSQYNEQFF. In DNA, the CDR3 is TGTGCCAGCAGTCAATACAATGAGCAGTTCTTC.

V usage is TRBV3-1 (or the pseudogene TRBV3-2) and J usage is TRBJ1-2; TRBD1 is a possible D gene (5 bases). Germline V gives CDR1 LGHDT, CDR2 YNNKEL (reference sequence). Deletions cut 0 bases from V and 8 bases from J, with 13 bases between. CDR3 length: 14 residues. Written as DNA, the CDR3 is TGTGCCAGCAGCCAAGATCATGGGACGGGGGGCTACACCTTC. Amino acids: CASSQDHGTGGYTF.

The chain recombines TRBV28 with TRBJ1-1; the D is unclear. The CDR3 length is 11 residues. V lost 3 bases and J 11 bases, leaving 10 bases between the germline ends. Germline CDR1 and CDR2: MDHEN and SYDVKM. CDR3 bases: TGTGCCAGCAGTTTTTCTATATGGGCTTTCTTT. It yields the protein CASSFSIWAFF.

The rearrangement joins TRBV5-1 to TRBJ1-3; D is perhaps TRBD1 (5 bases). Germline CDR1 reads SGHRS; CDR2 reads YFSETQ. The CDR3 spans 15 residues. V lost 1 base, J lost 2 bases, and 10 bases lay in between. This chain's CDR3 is CASSLRQGAGNTIYF. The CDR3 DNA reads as TGCGCCAGCAGCTTGAGGCAGGGAGCTGGAAACACCATATATTTT.

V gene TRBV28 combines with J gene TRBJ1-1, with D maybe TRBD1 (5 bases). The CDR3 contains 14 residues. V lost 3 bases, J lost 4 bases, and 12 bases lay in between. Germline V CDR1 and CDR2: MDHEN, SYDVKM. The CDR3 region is CASSLSGGSTEAFF. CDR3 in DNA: TGTGCCAGCAGTTTGTCGGGGGGTAGCACTGAAGCTTTCTTT. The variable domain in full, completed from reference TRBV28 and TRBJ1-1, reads DVKVTQSSRYLVKRTGEKVFLECVQDMDHENMFWYRQDPGLGLRLIYFSYDVKMKEKGDIPEGYSVSREKKERFSLILESASTNQTSMYLCASSLSGGSTEAFFGQGTRLTVV.

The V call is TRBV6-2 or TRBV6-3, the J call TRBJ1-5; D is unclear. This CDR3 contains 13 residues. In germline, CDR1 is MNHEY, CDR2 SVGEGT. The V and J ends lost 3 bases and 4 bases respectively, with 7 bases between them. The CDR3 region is CASSYGSNQPQHF. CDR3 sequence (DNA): TGTGCCAGCAGTTATGGGAGTAATCAGCCCCAGCATTTT.

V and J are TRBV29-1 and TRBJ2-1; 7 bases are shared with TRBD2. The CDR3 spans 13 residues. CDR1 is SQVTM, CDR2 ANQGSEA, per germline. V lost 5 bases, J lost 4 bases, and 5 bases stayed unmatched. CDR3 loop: CSVSSGGYNEQFF. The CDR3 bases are TGCAGCGTTTCTAGCGGAGGTTACAATGAGCAGTTCTTC.

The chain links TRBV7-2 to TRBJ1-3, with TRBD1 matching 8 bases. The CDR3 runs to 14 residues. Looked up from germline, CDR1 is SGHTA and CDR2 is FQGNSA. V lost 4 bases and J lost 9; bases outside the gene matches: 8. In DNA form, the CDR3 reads TGTGCCAGCAGCTCCCCGGGACAGGAGTCCACCATATATTTT. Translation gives CASSSPGQESTIYF.

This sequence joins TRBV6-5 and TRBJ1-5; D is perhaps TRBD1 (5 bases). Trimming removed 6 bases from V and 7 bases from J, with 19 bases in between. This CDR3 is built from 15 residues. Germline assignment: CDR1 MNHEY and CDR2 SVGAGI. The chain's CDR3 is CASSQSYQGEQPQHF. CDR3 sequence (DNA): TGTGCCAGCAGCCAGTCGTATCAGGGCGAGCAGCCCCAGCATTTT.

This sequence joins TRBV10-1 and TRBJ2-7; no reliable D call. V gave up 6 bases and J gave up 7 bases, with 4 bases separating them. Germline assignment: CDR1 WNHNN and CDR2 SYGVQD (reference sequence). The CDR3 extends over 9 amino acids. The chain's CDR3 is CASRGEQYF. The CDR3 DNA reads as TGCGCCAGCAGGGGAGAGCAGTACTTC.

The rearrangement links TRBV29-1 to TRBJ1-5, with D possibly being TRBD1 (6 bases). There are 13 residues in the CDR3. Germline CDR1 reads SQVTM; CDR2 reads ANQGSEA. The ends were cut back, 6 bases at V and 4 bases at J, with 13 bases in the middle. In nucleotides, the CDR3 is TGCAGCGTGGGGGGGGCCCATAATCAGCCCCAGCATTTT. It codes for CSVGGAHNQPQHF.

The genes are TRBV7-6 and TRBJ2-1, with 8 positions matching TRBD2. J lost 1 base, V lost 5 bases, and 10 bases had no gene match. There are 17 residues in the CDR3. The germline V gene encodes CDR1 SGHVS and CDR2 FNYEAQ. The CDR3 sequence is CASSPRGGDGSYNEQFF. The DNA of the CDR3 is TGTGCCAGCAGCCCCCGGGGGGGGGATGGGTCCTACAATGAGCAGTTCTTC.

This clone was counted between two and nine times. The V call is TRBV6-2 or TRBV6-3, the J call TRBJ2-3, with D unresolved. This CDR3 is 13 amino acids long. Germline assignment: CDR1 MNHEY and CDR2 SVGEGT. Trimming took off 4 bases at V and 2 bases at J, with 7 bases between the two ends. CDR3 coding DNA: TGTGCCAGCAGTTCACCACCCACAGATACGCAGTATTTT. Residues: CASSSPPTDTQYF.

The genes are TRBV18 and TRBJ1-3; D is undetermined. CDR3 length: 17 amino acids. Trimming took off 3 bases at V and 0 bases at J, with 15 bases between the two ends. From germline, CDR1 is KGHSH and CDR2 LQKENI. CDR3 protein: CASSPTRQKISGNTIYF. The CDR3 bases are TGTGCCAGCTCACCTACAAGGCAAAAGATCTCTGGAAACACCATATATTTT.